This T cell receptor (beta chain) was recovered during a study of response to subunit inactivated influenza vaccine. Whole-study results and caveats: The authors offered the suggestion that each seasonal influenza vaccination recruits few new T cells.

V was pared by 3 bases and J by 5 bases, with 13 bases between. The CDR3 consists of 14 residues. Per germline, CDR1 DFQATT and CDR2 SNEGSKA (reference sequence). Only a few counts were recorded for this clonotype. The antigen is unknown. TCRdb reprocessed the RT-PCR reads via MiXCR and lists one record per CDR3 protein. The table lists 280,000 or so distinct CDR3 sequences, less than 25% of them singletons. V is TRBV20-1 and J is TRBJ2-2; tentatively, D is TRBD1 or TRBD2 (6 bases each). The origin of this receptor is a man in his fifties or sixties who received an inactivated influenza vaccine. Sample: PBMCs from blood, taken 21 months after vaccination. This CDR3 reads CSASSGAGTGELFF. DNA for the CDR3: TGCAGTGCTAGCTCGGGGGCAGGAACCGGGGAGCTGTTTTTT.